The source of this TCR beta chain is a study of T cell responses to AZD1222 COVID-19 vaccine. Broader study findings: An increase in Spike-specific TCR breadth and depth was observed after two AZD1222 doses. Clonal diversity was possibly underestimated; the donors were predominantly white British and more often female. The CD4 TCRs associated with vaccination extended across spike and predominated at 160-218 and 743-854.

Using immunoSEQ multiplex PCR, the repertoire was profiled, and TCRdb retains in-frame clones only, with some absent. The sample lists more than 85,000 clones, over 80% occurring once. About this clone itself: Its target is not known.

The sample was peripheral blood, taken on day 0 of AZD1222 vaccination. The TCR was taken from an adult in good health.

CDR3 DNA sequence: TGCGCCAGCACCCGGACAGGGGACTACGAGCAGTACTTC. Translation gives CASTRTGDYEQYF. This chain connects TRBV5-1 to TRBJ2-7, with 9 bases that match TRBD1. Unmatched junction bases numbered 4, after V lost 6 bases and J lost 3 bases. CDR1 and CDR2 from the germline V gene are SGHRS and YFSETQ. The CDR3 has 13 amino acids. The whole variable domain, filled in from reference TRBV5-1 and TRBJ2-7, reads KAGVTQTPRYLIKTRGQQVTLSCSPISGHRSVSWYQQTPGQGLQFLFEYFSETQRNKGNFPGRFSGRQFSNSRSEMNVSTLELGDSALYLCASTRTGDYEQYFGPGTRLTVT.